These 2 T cell receptor beta chains were sequenced from one sample in a study of blood T cells in healthy people across ages. Then a second PCR, running about 6 to 12 cycles, was carried out with a sample-barcoded 5' primer and a J-beta primer mix. TCRdb re-called the 5' RACE reads with MiXCR, one entry per CDR3 protein. Of hundreds of thousands of distinct CDR3 sequences listed, 56% are singletons. The sequencing sample was made of blood. The receptor set was obtained from a man aged 40-49 years in good health.

The V gene is TRBV2, the J gene TRBJ1-2, with 8 bases that match TRBD1. The CDR3 is 13 amino acids. CDR1 is SNHLY, CDR2 FYNNEI, per germline. After removal of 3 bases from V and 7 bases from J, the junction contained 4 bases not matched to a gene. Here the CDR3 DNA reads TGTGCCAGCAGTGACCAGGGGGCGTCTGGCTACACCTTC. It yields the protein CASSDQGASGYTF.

This clonotype was picked up one time. The chain joins TRBV5-1 to TRBJ1-5; D is unclear. There are 17 residues in the CDR3. CDR1 and CDR2 (germline): SGHRS, YFSETQ. Trimming pared 0 bases from V and 2 bases from J, leaving 15 bases between. CDR3 DNA sequence: TGCGCCAGCAGCTTGGTCACGAGGCACGGAGGCAATCAGCCCCAGCATTTT. Translating gives CASSLVTRHGGNQPQHF.